This paragraph covers one T cell receptor beta chain sequence. CD8+ and CD4+ blood T cells underwent TCR beta sequencing. Negative isolation was applied to CD8+ and CD4+ T cells, and FACS enrichment was applied to TEMRA cells. These data come from a study of CD8 T cells in Susac syndrome. The RNA, about 0.5 to 1 ug, was put through reverse transcription using random hexamers. TCR beta CDR3 was amplified by immunoSEQ multiplex PCR. This amplification extended across 54 Vbeta and 13 Jbeta segments. From the immunoSEQ multiplex PCR reads, TCRdb called clonotypes with MiXCR, one entry per CDR3 protein. The sample contains under 350,000 distinct CDR3 sequences, about 91% of which appear only once. The sample was CD4+ T cells from PBMCs. The TCR sequence derives from a human donor with multiple sclerosis.

The CDR3 loop reads CASSPPGQGVTQYF. As DNA, the CDR3 is TGTGCCAGCTCACCACCGGGACAGGGGGTTACCCAGTACTTC. This chain connects TRBV18 to TRBJ2-5; 11 bases align to TRBD1. Germline V gene data show CDR1 as KGHSH and CDR2 as LQKENI. This CDR3 region has 14 residues. V lost 0 bases and J lost 8; bases outside the gene matches: 2.